The clone carrying this T cell receptor beta chain occurred many times. Its matching antigen is unknown. Trimming took 5 bases from V and 4 from J; bases not matched to a gene: 7. The germline V gene encodes CDR1 SGHAT and CDR2 FQNNGV. This CDR3 is built from 14 residues. The data derive from a study of T cells in Graves' hyperthyroidism and ophthalmopathy. Study-wide findings and caveats: Most thyroid clonotypes that were expanded above 0.001 also turned up in blood.

From RNA transcripts, TCR beta CDR3 regions were amplified. Researchers ran a first-round RT-PCR on the TCR CDR3 using the HTBI primer set. TCRdb reanalysed the multiplex PCR reads using MiXCR and keeps one entry per CDR3 protein. The table lists around 520,000 distinct CDR3 sequences, around an eighth of them singletons. A patient was excluded if there was uncontrolled infection, other autoimmune disease, pregnancy or lactation. Together with thyroid ultrasound, orbital computed tomography, serum thyroxine and TRAb, clinical symptoms were used for diagnoses. This TCR derives from a woman aged 18-29 years with Graves' hyperthyroidism. Sequences were obtained from blood. The chain couples TRBV11-2 to TRBJ2-5; 7 bases are a match to TRBD1. CDR3 in DNA: TGTGCCAGCAGCGGGACAGAGTTGCGAGAGACCCAGTACTTC. This codes for CASSGTELRETQYF.